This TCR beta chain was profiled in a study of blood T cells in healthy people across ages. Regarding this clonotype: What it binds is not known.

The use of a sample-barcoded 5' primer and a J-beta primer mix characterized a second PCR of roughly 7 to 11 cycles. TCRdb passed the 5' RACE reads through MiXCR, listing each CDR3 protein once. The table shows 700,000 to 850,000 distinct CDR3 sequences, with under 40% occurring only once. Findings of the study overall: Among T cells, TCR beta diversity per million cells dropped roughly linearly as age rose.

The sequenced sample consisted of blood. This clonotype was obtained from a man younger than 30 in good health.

The chain's CDR3 is CSARASKADTQYF. CDR3 coding DNA: TGCAGTGCTAGGGCTAGCAAGGCAGATACGCAGTATTTT. The chain carries TRBV20-1 and TRBJ2-3; possible D gene TRBD2, 5 bases. V gave up 3 bases and J gave up 4 bases, with 11 bases separating them. The V gene's germline CDR1 is DFQATT and CDR2 SNEGSKA (reference sequence). The CDR3 is 13 residues long.